This TCR beta chain was sequenced for a study of human T cells and chemical hapten exposure. Time point in this sample: patch test 1, 2 weeks after DPC sensitization. Described treatment: therapeutic diphenylcyclopropenone sensitization with weekly scalp DPC. The CDR3 is 13 residues long. CDR1 is SEHNR, CDR2 FQNEAQ, per germline (reference sequence). Trimming removed 8 bases at V and 4 bases at J, with 14 bases between. TCRdb re-derived calls from the RACE reads in MiXCR, one entry per CDR3 protein. The data show about 70,000 distinct CDR3 sequences, roughly 9.8% seen once. This clonotype was seen many times.

This specimen consisted of whole blood, obtained in connection with sensitization to the hapten diphenylcyclopropenone (DPC). This sequence was found in a woman aged 35 to 49 with alopecia areata. Some clones in this sample may be carry-over from other donors' samples. The chain couples TRBV7-9 to TRBJ1-1; the D is unclear. CDR3 coding DNA: TGTGCCAGCGCGAATCTTTTGGGCACTGAAGCTTTCTTT. Translated, it gives CASANLLGTEAFF.